These 13 T cell receptor beta chains were sequenced from one sample in a study of cytomegalovirus exposure and HLA in healthy donors. Using immunoSEQ multiplex PCR, the repertoire was profiled, and TCRdb retains in-frame clones only, with some absent. The profile shows around 140,000 clones, about 95% of them singletons. Input material: PBMCs. All receptors derive from a man aged 18-30 years in good health and CMV-seropositive.

The V call is TRBV4-1, the J call TRBJ2-1; 11 positions match TRBD2. V lost 2 bases and J lost 0; bases outside the gene matches: 6. Germline lookup yields CDR1 MGHRA and CDR2 YSYEKL. The CDR3 covers 18 residues. Written as DNA, the CDR3 is TGCGCCAGCAGCCAACTCCCGACTAGCGGGACCTCCTACAATGAGCAGTTCTTC. Translated: CASSQLPTSGTSYNEQFF.

This clone has only one observation. The chain joins TRBV5-1 to TRBJ2-5; weak D call: TRBD2 (5 bases). Trimming removed 0 bases at V and 5 bases at J, with 11 bases between. This CDR3 comprises 14 residues. Germline values: CDR1 SGHRS, CDR2 YFSETQ. This CDR3 reads CASSLGWGDETQYF. The CDR3 nucleotides read TGCGCCAGCAGCTTGGGGTGGGGAGATGAGACCCAGTACTTC.

The V call is TRBV29-1, the J call TRBJ2-1, with 9 bases identical to TRBD1. Germline V gene data show CDR1 as SQVTM and CDR2 as ANQGSEA. CDR3 length: 12 residues. V dropped 8 bases and J dropped 6; count of bases not matched to a gene: 5. The CDR3 DNA reads TGCAGCTTAAGGACAGGGGCCAATGAGCAGTTCTTC. Residues: CSLRTGANEQFF.

A single count supports this clone. The chain combines TRBV9 with TRBJ2-2, with D tentatively TRBD2 (6 bases). The CDR3 consists of 15 residues. Germline V gene lookup returns CDR1 SGDLS and CDR2 YYNGEE. Trimming cost V 4 bases and J 6 bases, with 16 bases left between them. The CDR3 protein is CASSPTGLIAGELFF. CDR3 nucleotide sequence: TGTGCCAGCAGCCCGACCGGACTAATTGCCGGGGAGCTGTTTTTT.

The chain uses TRBV5-1 and TRBJ2-3, with D uncertain. The CDR3 sequence is 15 residues long. Trimming removed 2 bases at V and 0 bases at J, with 10 bases between. Germline CDR1 SGHRS, CDR2 YFSETQ. CDR3 in DNA: TGCGCCAGCAGCTTAGGCGGCCAAAGCACAGATACGCAGTATTTT. It specifies CASSLGGQSTDTQYF.

The chain couples TRBV5-1 to TRBJ1-5, with D unresolved. The CDR3 length is 13 residues. Germline lookup yields CDR1 SGHRS and CDR2 YFSETQ. Trimming took off 4 bases at V and 6 bases at J, with 11 bases between the two ends. For the CDR3, the DNA is TGCGCCAGCAGCGTTGGCCGGGGTCAGCCCCAGCATTTT. Translating gives CASSVGRGQPQHF.

This chain connects TRBV7-9 to TRBJ2-2; perhaps TRBD2 as D (5 bases). Trimming removed 2 bases at V and 2 bases at J, with 9 bases between. Germline CDR1 SEHNR, CDR2 FQNEAQ (reference sequence). The CDR3 has 15 amino acids. The CDR3 loop is CASSLTSGNTGELFF. The DNA for the CDR3 is TGTGCCAGCAGCTTAACGAGCGGCAACACCGGGGAGCTGTTTTTT.

As to this clone: Its ends do not fully match the called genes, so a read error is possible. The rearrangement uses TRBV11-2 and TRBJ1-6; 8 positions match TRBD1. The length of the CDR3 is 16 residues. Germline V gene sequence: CDR1 SGHAT, CDR2 FQNNGV. In DNA, the CDR3 is TGTGTCAGCAGCTCCCGGACAGGGATGAATAATTCACCCCTCCACTTT. Its translation: CVSSSRTGMNNSPLHF.

The J gene is TRBJ2-2, the V gene TRBV27; D uncertain. The CDR3 is 14 amino acids. The V end was cut by 3 bases, the J end by 0 bases, with 5 bases between. The germline V gene encodes CDR1 MNHEY and CDR2 SMNVEV (reference sequence). The CDR3 spells CASSLSANTGELFF. The CDR3 DNA reads TGTGCCAGCAGTTTGTCAGCGAACACCGGGGAGCTGTTTTTT.

The rearrangement uses TRBV9 and TRBJ2-3, with 7 nucleotides matching TRBD2. This CDR3 spans 15 amino acids. V was pared by 7 bases and J by 1 base, with 9 bases of the junction left unmatched. Per germline, CDR1 SGDLS and CDR2 YYNGEE. The CDR3 loop reads CASGVDTSGTDTQYF. In nucleotides, the CDR3 is TGTGCCAGCGGGGTCGATACTAGCGGCACAGATACGCAGTATTTT.

This chain uses TRBV27 with TRBJ2-5; D unresolved. In germline, CDR1 is MNHEY, CDR2 SMNVEV (reference sequence). Trimming left V 5 bases short and J 1 base short, with 17 bases between. The CDR3 spans 16 residues. DNA of the CDR3: TGTGCCAGCAGTCAACTGACACAATCCCTCCAAGAGACCCAGTACTTC. It codes for CASSQLTQSLQETQYF.

CDR3 in amino acids: CASRSGIAGSYNEQFF. CDR3 bases: TGTGCCAGCAGGAGTGGGATAGCGGGAAGCTACAATGAGCAGTTCTTC. The chain is built from TRBV11-1 and TRBJ2-1, with 8 positions matching TRBD2. J gave up 3 bases and V 6 bases, and 10 bases lay outside the gene matches. CDR1 is SGHAT, CDR2 FQDESV, per germline (reference sequence). The CDR3 length is 16 residues.

The V gene is TRBV18, the J gene TRBJ2-5; 8 bases agree with TRBD2. Germline-derived CDR1 and CDR2 are KGHSH and LQKENI. The CDR3 covers 14 residues. With 4 bases clipped from V and 5 bases from J, the junction kept 6 bases outside the gene matches. CDR3 region: CASSQREGPETQYF. CDR3 coding DNA: TGTGCCAGCTCACAACGGGAGGGCCCCGAGACCCAGTACTTC.